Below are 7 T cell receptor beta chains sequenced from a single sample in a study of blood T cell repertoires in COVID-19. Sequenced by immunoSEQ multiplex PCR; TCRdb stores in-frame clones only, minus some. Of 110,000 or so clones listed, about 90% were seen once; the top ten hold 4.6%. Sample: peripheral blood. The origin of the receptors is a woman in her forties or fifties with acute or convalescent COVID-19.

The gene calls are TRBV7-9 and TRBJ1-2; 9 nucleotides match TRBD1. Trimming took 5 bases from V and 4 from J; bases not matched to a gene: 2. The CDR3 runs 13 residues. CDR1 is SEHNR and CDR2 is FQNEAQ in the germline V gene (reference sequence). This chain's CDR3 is CASSPDRGYGYTF. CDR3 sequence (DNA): TGTGCCAGCAGCCCGGACAGGGGCTATGGCTACACCTTC.

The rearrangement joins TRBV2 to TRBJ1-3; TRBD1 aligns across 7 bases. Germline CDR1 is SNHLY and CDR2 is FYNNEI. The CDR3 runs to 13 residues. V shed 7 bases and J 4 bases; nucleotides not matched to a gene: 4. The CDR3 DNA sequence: TGTGCCAGCACCGGGACAGTAGGAAACACCATATATTTT. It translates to CASTGTVGNTIYF.

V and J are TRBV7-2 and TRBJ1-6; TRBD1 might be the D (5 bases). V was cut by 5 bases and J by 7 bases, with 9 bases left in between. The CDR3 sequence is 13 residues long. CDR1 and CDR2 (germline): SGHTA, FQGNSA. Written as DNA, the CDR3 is TGTGCCAGCAGCCCAAGACAGAATTCACCCCTCCACTTT. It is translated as CASSPRQNSPLHF.

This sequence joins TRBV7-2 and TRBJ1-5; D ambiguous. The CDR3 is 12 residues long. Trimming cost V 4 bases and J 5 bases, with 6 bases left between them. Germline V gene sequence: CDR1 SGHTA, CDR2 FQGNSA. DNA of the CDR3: TGTGCCAGCAGCTCTCCGTATCAGCCCCAGCATTTT. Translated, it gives CASSSPYQPQHF.

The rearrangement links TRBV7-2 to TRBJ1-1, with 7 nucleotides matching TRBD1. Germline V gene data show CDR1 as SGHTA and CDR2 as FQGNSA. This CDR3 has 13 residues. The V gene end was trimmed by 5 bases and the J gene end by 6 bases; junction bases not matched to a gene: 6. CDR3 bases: TGTGCCAGCAGCGTCGACAGGGACGCTGAAGCTTTCTTT. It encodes CASSVDRDAEAFF.

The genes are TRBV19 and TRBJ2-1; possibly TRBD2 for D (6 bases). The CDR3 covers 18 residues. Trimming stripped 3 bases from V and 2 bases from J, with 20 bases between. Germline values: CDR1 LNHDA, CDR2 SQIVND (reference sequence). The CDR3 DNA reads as TGTGCCAGTAGTATTGGGTTCAGACGGGAGTTCCCCTACAATGAGCAGTTCTTC. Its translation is CASSIGFRREFPYNEQFF.

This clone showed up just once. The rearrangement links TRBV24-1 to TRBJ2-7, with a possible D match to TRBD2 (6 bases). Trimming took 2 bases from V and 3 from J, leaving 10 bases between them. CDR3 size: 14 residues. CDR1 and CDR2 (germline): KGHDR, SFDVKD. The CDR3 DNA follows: TGTGCCACCAGTGATTCCGGGACTGGCTACGAGCAGTACTTC. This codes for CATSDSGTGYEQYF.